The next 24 T cell receptor beta chains were all read from a single sample in a study of PD-L1 blockade in urothelial cancer. Here immunoSEQ multiplex PCR was the method, and the copy in TCRdb shows in-frame clones only, minus some. Counted here are about 71,000 clones, roughly 91% occurring once; the ten biggest clones make up around 3.3%. This sample comprised PBMCs, obtained around atezolizumab (anti-PD-L1) treatment. The receptors originated from a man between 60 and 70 years old with urothelial cancer.

The chain carries TRBV10-3 and TRBJ2-1; D may be TRBD2 (5 bases). This CDR3 spans 14 amino acids. With 3 bases removed from V and 3 bases from J, the gap between germline ends came to 9 bases. CDR1 and CDR2 from the germline V gene are ENHRY and SYGVKD. In DNA form, the CDR3 reads TGTGCCATCAGTGAACAGACTATCTACAATGAGCAGTTCTTC. This translates into CAISEQTIYNEQFF.

The chain employs TRBV7-2 and TRBJ2-3; D possibly corresponds to TRBD2 (5 bases). The CDR3 sequence is 15 residues long. V was cut by 1 base and J by 1 base, with 9 bases left in between. CDR1 is SGHTA, CDR2 FQGNSA, per germline. The CDR3 DNA sequence: TGTGCCAGCAGCTTAGGCGGGTGGGGCACAGATACGCAGTATTTT. Its protein is CASSLGGWGTDTQYF.

This clone was counted a few times. The chain has TRBV6-5 and TRBJ2-1, with 7 bases matching TRBD1. The CDR3 runs to 14 residues. The V and J ends lost 7 bases and 0 bases, in that order; junction bases with no gene match: 3. Germline V gene sequence: CDR1 MNHEY, CDR2 SVGAGI. CDR3 nucleotide sequence: TGTGCCAGCACCCGGGACAGCTCCTACAATGAGCAGTTCTTC. This encodes CASTRDSSYNEQFF.

V gene TRBV4-1 combines with J gene TRBJ2-4; 7 bases are shared with TRBD1. V trimming: 3 bases; J trimming: 0 bases; junction bases outside the gene matches: 11. Looked up from germline, CDR1 is MGHRA and CDR2 is YSYEKL. The length of the CDR3 is 18 residues. CDR3 bases: TGCGCCAGCAGCCAGGATTCGACAGGGACCTTAGCCAAAAACATTCAGTACTTC. Its translation: CASSQDSTGTLAKNIQYF.

The chain is built from TRBV21-1 and TRBJ2-1; the table names TRBD1, a call not compared with the DNA. TRBV21-1 counts as a pseudogene. The CDR3 has 15 residues. The CDR3 DNA follows: TGTGCCAGCATAAAATGGCAGGACTCCTACAATGAGCAGTTCTTC. This encodes CASIKWQDSYNEQFF.

V and J are TRBV4-3 and TRBJ2-7, with 11 bases that match TRBD2. There are 16 residues in the CDR3. With 6 bases clipped from V and 6 bases from J, the junction kept 13 bases outside the gene matches. Germline values: CDR1 LGHNA, CDR2 YSLEER. The CDR3: CASSQTIAGGPPEQYF. The CDR3 bases are TGCGCCAGCAGTCAGACAATAGCGGGAGGGCCCCCCGAGCAGTACTTC.

The rearrangement links TRBV19 to TRBJ2-7; 8 bases are shared with TRBD1. CDR1 is LNHDA and CDR2 is SQIVND in the germline V gene (reference sequence). The CDR3 runs 14 residues. V gave up 5 bases and J gave up 3 bases; unmatched junction bases: 6. The DNA for the CDR3 is TGTGCCAGTAGTTCCCAGGGGGCAGGCTACGAGCAGTACTTC. Protein product: CASSSQGAGYEQYF.

The chain uses TRBV28 and TRBJ2-7; 7 nucleotides agree with TRBD2. The CDR3 totals 17 residues. In germline, CDR1 is MDHEN, CDR2 SYDVKM. The junction had 14 bases not matched to a gene; V was cut back by 2 bases and J by 4 bases. This CDR3 reads CASSLTSGASGKYEQYF. CDR3 bases: TGTGCCAGCAGTTTAACATCCGGGGCTAGCGGCAAGTACGAGCAGTACTTC. The full variable domain, completed using reference TRBV28 and TRBJ2-7, is DVKVTQSSRYLVKRTGEKVFLECVQDMDHENMFWYRQDPGLGLRLIYFSYDVKMKEKGDIPEGYSVSREKKERFSLILESASTNQTSMYLCASSLTSGASGKYEQYFGPGTRLTVT.

The V gene is TRBV6-6, the J gene TRBJ2-2, with TRBD1 as a possible D gene (5 bases). Germline CDR1 MNHNY, CDR2 SVGAGI (reference sequence). CDR3 length: 14 amino acids. Trimming shortened V by 5 bases and J by 9 bases, and 16 bases separated the two germline ends. Here the CDR3 reads CASSLPIDRRELFF. The CDR3 region has the DNA TGTGCCAGCAGTCTTCCCATAGACAGAAGGGAGCTGTTTTTT.

This sequence joins TRBV28 and TRBJ1-4, with a weak D call TRBD1 (5 bases). The CDR3 contains 13 residues. The V gene's germline CDR1 is MDHEN and CDR2 SYDVKM. The ends were cut back, 5 bases at V and 12 bases at J, with 16 bases in the middle. For the CDR3, the DNA is TGTGCCAGCAGTCCCCTAAGGACATCTCAACTGTTTTTT. Its translation: CASSPLRTSQLFF.

This chain connects TRBV27 to TRBJ2-5; 8 bases are a match to TRBD1. Germline-derived CDR1 and CDR2 are MNHEY and SMNVEV (reference sequence). The CDR3 is made up of 15 amino acids. J lost 5 bases, V lost 2 bases, and 7 bases had no gene match. The CDR3 spells CASSLRGRGRETQYF. DNA of the CDR3: TGTGCCAGCAGTTTACGCGGCAGGGGGCGGGAGACCCAGTACTTC.

The V gene is TRBV28, the J gene TRBJ2-3, with D maybe TRBD2 (5 bases). The CDR3 contains 16 residues. The V and J ends lost 5 bases and 4 bases respectively, with 19 bases between them. Germline V lookup: CDR1 MDHEN, CDR2 SYDVKM. The CDR3, as DNA: TGTGCCAGCAGTGAGTGGACTCCCGAGAGGGCAGATACGCAGTATTTT. Translation: CASSEWTPERADTQYF.

The chain carries TRBV30 and TRBJ2-5; a weak D match, TRBD2 (6 bases). The CDR3 is 16 amino acids. V lost 2 bases to trimming and J lost 2 bases, with 18 bases between them. Per the germline V gene, CDR1 is GTSNPN and CDR2 is SVGIG (reference sequence). This CDR3 reads CAWSNSPLGLQETQYF. CDR3 bases: TGTGCCTGGAGTAATTCCCCCTTAGGACTACAAGAGACCCAGTACTTC.

The chain is built from TRBV28 and TRBJ1-4, with 7 nucleotides matching TRBD1. The CDR3 length is 14 residues. In germline, CDR1 is MDHEN, CDR2 SYDVKM. The ends lost 6 bases at V and 7 bases at J; junction bases unmatched: 8. Here the CDR3 reads CASRSGGRGEKLFF. The CDR3 DNA reads TGTGCCAGCAGATCAGGGGGAAGAGGTGAAAAACTGTTTTTT. Looking up the rest from reference TRBV28 and TRBJ1-4 gives the full variable domain: DVKVTQSSRYLVKRTGEKVFLECVQDMDHENMFWYRQDPGLGLRLIYFSYDVKMKEKGDIPEGYSVSREKKERFSLILESASTNQTSMYLCASRSGGRGEKLFFGSGTQLSVL.

This chain joins TRBV4-1 and TRBJ2-7; 11 bases line up with TRBD2. Germline CDR1 reads MGHRA; CDR2 reads YSYEKL. V lost 1 base and J lost 4; bases outside the gene matches: 3. The CDR3 runs to 15 residues. This CDR3 reads CASSQASGGWYEQYF. In DNA form, the CDR3 reads TGCGCCAGCAGCCAAGCTAGCGGGGGGTGGTACGAGCAGTACTTC.

This chain uses TRBV18 with TRBJ2-3; perhaps TRBD1 as D (5 bases). The germline V gene encodes CDR1 KGHSH and CDR2 LQKENI. Trimming removed 0 bases at V and 8 bases at J, with 12 bases between. The CDR3 sequence is 14 residues long. CDR3 amino acids: CASSPPTGFSTQYF. The DNA for the CDR3 is TGTGCCAGCTCACCACCAACAGGTTTTTCTACGCAGTATTTT.

The chain has TRBV2 and TRBJ2-7; the match to TRBD1 covers 12 bases. This CDR3 spans 15 amino acids. The germline CDR1 and CDR2 sequences are SNHLY and FYNNEI. V lost 6 bases and J lost 2; bases outside the gene matches: 5. CDR3 loop: CASRGDRGRPYEQYF. CDR3 sequence (DNA): TGTGCCAGCAGGGGGGACAGGGGGCGCCCCTACGAGCAGTACTTC.

V and J are TRBV4-1 and TRBJ2-2; D remains unclear. V was trimmed by 1 base and J by 4 bases, leaving 7 bases between them. CDR3 size: 14 residues. The germline gives CDR1 MGHRA, CDR2 YSYEKL. CDR3 coding DNA: TGCGCCAGCAGCCAAGCCCTGTTCACCGGGGAGCTGTTTTTT. Amino acid sequence: CASSQALFTGELFF.

The chain carries TRBV5-1 and TRBJ1-4; the match to TRBD1 covers 8 bases. In germline, CDR1 is SGHRS, CDR2 YFSETQ. The J segment lost 13 bases and the V segment lost 4 bases, leaving 18 bases of the junction unmatched. This CDR3 contains 16 residues. CDR3 coding DNA: TGCGCCAGCAGCCTACAAGGACAGGGCGAGGGGAAAGGACTGTTTTTT. This translates into CASSLQGQGEGKGLFF.

This rearrangement joins TRBV7-9 to TRBJ2-2, with a weak D call TRBD1 (5 bases). Trimming took off 3 bases at V and 6 bases at J, with 14 bases between the two ends. This CDR3 region has 15 residues. Germline V gene data show CDR1 as SEHNR and CDR2 as FQNEAQ (reference sequence). The CDR3 spells CASSLSKGLAGELFF. The CDR3 nucleotides read TGTGCCAGCAGCTTGAGTAAGGGGTTGGCCGGGGAGCTGTTTTTT.

The chain joins TRBV6-8 to TRBJ1-3; possibly TRBD1 for D (6 bases). Germline V lookup: CDR1 MNHGY, CDR2 SAAAGT. The V gene lost 5 bases and the J gene lost 1 base, with 12 bases spanning the gap. The CDR3 sequence is 15 residues long. The CDR3 spells CASSHQGLSGNTIYF. In nucleotides, the CDR3 is TGTGCCAGCAGTCATCAGGGGTTATCTGGAAACACCATATATTTT.

The gene calls are TRBV19 and TRBJ2-4; possibly TRBD2 for D (5 bases). Germline V gene lookup returns CDR1 LNHDA and CDR2 SQIVND (reference sequence). The CDR3 has 16 residues. V lost 4 bases and J 0 bases, leaving 13 bases between the germline ends. The CDR3 reads CASSNGRDLAKNIQYF. The CDR3 nucleotides are TGTGCCAGTAGTAACGGACGGGATCTAGCCAAAAACATTCAGTACTTC.

This clone was seen just once. This sequence joins TRBV5-8 and TRBJ1-1; D remains unclear. Germline lookup yields CDR1 SGHTS and CDR2 YDEGEE. V was shortened by 0 bases and J by 4 bases, with 16 bases between the two germline ends. CDR3 length: 16 amino acids. CDR3 nucleotide sequence: TGTGCCAGCAGCTTGGAGGACTCGGGGTACTTCACTGAAGCTTTCTTT. Translated, it gives CASSLEDSGYFTEAFF.

The chain carries TRBV6-1 and TRBJ2-2; D is perhaps TRBD2 (5 bases). The CDR3 covers 14 residues. Germline-derived CDR1 and CDR2 are MNHNS and SASEGT. V lost 2 bases, J lost 4 bases, and 8 bases lay in between. This CDR3 reads CASSEPGFTGELFF. Here the CDR3 DNA reads TGTGCCAGCAGTGAACCGGGATTCACCGGGGAGCTGTTTTTT.